The source of this T cell receptor (beta chain) is a study of blood T cell repertoires in COVID-19. Here immunoSEQ multiplex PCR was the method, and the copy in TCRdb shows in-frame clones only, minus some. The table lists about 270,000 clones, around 90% of them singletons. A Seattle source enrolled patients during active infection and followed them longitudinally. The sequencing input was peripheral blood. The receptor comes from a young adult with COVID-19, enrolled during active disease.

CDR3 sequence: CASSQAQGNTIYF. In DNA form, the CDR3 reads TGTGCCAGCAGCCAAGCGCAGGGAAACACCATATATTTT. The chain combines TRBV3-1 (or the pseudogene TRBV3-2) with TRBJ1-3; D is undetermined. Germline CDR1 is LGHDT and CDR2 is YNNKEL (reference sequence). The CDR3 runs 13 residues. V gave up 1 base and J gave up 4 bases, with 5 bases separating them.